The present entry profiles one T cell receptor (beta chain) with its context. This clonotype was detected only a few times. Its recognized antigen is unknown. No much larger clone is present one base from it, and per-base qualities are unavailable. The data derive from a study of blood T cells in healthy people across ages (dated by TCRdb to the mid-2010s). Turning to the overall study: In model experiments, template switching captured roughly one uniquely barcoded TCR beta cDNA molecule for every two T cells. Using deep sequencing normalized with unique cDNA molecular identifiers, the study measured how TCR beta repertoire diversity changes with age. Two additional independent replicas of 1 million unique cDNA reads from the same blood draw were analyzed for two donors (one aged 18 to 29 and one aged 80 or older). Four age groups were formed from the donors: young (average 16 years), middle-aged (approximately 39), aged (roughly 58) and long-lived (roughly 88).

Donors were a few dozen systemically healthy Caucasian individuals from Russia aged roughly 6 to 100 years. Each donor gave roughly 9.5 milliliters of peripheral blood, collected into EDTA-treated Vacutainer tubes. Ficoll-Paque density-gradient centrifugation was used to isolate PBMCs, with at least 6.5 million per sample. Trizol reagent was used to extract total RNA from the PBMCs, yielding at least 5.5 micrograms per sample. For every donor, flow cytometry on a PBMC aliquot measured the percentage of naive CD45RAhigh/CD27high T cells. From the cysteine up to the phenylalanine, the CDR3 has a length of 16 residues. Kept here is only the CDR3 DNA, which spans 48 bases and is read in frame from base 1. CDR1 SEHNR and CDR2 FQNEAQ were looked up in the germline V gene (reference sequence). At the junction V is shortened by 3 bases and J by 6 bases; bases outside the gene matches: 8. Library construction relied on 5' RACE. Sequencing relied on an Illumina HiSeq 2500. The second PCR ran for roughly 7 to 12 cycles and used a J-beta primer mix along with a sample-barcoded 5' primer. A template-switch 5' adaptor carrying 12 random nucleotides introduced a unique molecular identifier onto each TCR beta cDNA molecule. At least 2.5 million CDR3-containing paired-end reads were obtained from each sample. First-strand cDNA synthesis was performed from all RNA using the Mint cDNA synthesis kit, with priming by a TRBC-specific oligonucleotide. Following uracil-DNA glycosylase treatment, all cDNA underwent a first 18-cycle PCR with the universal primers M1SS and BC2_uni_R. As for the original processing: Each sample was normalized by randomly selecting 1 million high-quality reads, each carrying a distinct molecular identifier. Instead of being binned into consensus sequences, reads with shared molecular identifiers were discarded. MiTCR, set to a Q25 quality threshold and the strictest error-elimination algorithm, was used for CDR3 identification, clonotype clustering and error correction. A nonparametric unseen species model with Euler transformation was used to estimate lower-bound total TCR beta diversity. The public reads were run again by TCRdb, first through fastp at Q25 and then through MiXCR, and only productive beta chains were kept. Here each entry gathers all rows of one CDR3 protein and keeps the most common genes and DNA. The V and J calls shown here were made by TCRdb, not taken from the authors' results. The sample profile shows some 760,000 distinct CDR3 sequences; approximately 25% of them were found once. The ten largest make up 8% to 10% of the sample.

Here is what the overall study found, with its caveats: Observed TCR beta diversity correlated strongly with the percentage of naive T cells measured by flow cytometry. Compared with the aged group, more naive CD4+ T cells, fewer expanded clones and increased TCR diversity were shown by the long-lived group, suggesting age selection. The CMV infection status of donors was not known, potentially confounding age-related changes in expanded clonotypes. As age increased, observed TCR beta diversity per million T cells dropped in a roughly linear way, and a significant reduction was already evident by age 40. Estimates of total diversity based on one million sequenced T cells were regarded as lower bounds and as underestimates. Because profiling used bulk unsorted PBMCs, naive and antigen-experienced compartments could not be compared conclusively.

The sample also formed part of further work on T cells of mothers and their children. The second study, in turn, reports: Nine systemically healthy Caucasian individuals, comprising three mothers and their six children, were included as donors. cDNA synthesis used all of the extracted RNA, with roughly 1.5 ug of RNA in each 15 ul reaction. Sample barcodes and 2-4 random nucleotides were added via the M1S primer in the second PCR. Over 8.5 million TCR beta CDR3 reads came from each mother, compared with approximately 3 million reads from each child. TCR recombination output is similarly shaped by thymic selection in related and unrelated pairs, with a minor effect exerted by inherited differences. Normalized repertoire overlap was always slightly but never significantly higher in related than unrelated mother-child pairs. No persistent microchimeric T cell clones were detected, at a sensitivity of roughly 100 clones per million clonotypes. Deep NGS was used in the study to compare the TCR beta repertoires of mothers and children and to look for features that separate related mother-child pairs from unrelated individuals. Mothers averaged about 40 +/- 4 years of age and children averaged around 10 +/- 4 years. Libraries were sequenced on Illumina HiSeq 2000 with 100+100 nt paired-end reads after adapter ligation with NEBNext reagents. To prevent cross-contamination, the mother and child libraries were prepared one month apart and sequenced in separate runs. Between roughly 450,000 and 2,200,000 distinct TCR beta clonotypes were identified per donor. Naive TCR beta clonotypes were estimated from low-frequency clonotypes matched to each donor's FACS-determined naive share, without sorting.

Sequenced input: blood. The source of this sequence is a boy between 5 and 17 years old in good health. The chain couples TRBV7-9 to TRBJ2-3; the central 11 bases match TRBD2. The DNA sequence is TGTGCCAGCAGCTTTGGGACTAGCGGTCCCCGGGATACGCAGTATTTT. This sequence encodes CASSFGTSGPRDTQYF.